These 6 T cell receptor beta chains were all obtained from the same sample, sequenced in a study of cytomegalovirus exposure and HLA in healthy donors. The PCR ran on 60 Vbeta and 13 Jbeta primers. The assay was immunoSEQ multiplex PCR, and TCRdb's table has in-frame clones only and misses some. The repertoire has 95,000 to 150,000 clones, 70% to 80% of them found once; the top ten carry less than 4%. Sequencing was done on a sample of PBMCs. The receptors derive from a man aged 35 to 55 in good health and CMV-seropositive.

The V gene is TRBV28, the J gene TRBJ1-2; weak D call: TRBD1 (5 bases). The germline V gene encodes CDR1 MDHEN and CDR2 SYDVKM. V was trimmed by 3 bases and J by 8 bases, leaving 13 bases between them. This CDR3 contains 13 residues. CDR3 sequence (DNA): TGTGCCAGCAGTTTGGGTCAGGGCGAGGGCTACACCTTC. Translated, it gives CASSLGQGEGYTF.

This chain connects TRBV30 to TRBJ2-2, with 7 bases lining up with TRBD2. This CDR3 has 13 residues. CDR1 and CDR2 (germline): GTSNPN, SVGIG (reference sequence). The ends lost 5 bases at V and 6 bases at J; junction bases unmatched: 6. CDR3 amino acids: CAWRGGFSGELFF. CDR3 DNA: TGTGCCTGGCGGGGAGGGTTTTCCGGGGAGCTGTTTTTT.

This clone was detected once. The chain links TRBV19 to TRBJ1-1, with D possibly being TRBD1 (5 bases). Germline CDR1 LNHDA, CDR2 SQIVND (reference sequence). V lost 8 bases and J 8 bases, leaving 15 bases between the germline ends. This CDR3 has 12 residues. Here the CDR3 DNA reads TGTGCCAGTGGAGGGACGGGTCGGGAAGCTTTCTTT. Its protein is CASGGTGREAFF.

This chain uses TRBV6-5 with TRBJ2-5; 12 bases agree with TRBD2. With 7 bases clipped from V and 4 bases from J, the junction kept 4 bases outside the gene matches. Germline loops: CDR1 MNHEY, CDR2 SVGAGI. This CDR3 is 14 amino acids long. The CDR3 here is CASKLAGGGETQYF. CDR3 DNA: TGTGCCAGCAAACTAGCGGGGGGAGGAGAGACCCAGTACTTC.

The chain has TRBV28 and TRBJ2-7; 7 nucleotides match TRBD2. Trimming at V came to 1 base and at J to 1 base, leaving 7 bases not matched to a gene. The CDR3 length is 16 residues. Germline V gene lookup returns CDR1 MDHEN and CDR2 SYDVKM. The DNA for the CDR3 is TGTGCCAGCAGTTTATCGGCGGGAGTGAGGTCCTACGAGCAGTACTTC. Protein: CASSLSAGVRSYEQYF.

V is TRBV5-6 and J is TRBJ1-5, with no clear D. V was shortened by 3 bases and J by 6 bases, with 13 bases between the two germline ends. The CDR3 has 14 amino acids. CDR1 is SGHDT and CDR2 is YYEEEE in the germline V gene. The CDR3 loop is CASSSGDFSQPQHF. DNA for the CDR3: TGTGCCAGCAGCTCCGGGGATTTCAGTCAGCCCCAGCATTTT.